The 14 T cell receptor beta chains listed next were all sequenced from one sample in a study of blood T cells in healthy people across ages. With a J-beta primer mix and a sample-barcoded 5' primer, a second PCR ran 7 to 11 cycles. Each CDR3 protein gets one entry after TCRdb re-called the 5' RACE reads with MiXCR. Counted here are some 860,000 distinct CDR3 sequences, approximately 60% occurring once; the ten biggest clones make up under 30%. Sequencing was carried out using blood. These receptors came from a man in his forties in good health.

This chain links TRBV29-1 with TRBJ1-2; no firm D call. The length of the CDR3 is 14 residues. V was clipped by 5 bases and J by 0 bases, with 13 bases between them. Germline lookup yields CDR1 SQVTM and CDR2 ANQGSEA. The DNA for the CDR3 is TGCAGCGTTCCCGTATCCCCATCTAACTATGGCTACACCTTC. Amino acids: CSVPVSPSNYGYTF.

Concerning this clonotype itself: It may be a read error: a sequence one base away is much more abundant. The genes are TRBV7-9 and TRBJ2-7, with D maybe TRBD1 (6 bases). V was clipped by 1 base and J by 6 bases, with 7 bases between them. The CDR3 runs to 12 residues. The germline V gene encodes CDR1 SEHNR and CDR2 FQNEAQ (reference sequence). CDR3 nucleotide sequence: TGTGCCAGCAGCTTAGGACAGGCCGAGCAGTACTTC. It is translated as CASSLGQAEQYF.

As regards this clonotype: Lacking the conserved final phenylalanine or tryptophan, this CDR3 likely reflects a read error. The limits of the CDR3 on the DNA are not certain, so only TCRdb's listed CDR3 is given. This chain uses TRBV4-3 with TRBJ2-6; the table gives TRBD1 as D, unverified against the DNA. The germline CDR1 and CDR2 sequences are LGHNA and YSLEER. Termini included, the CDR3 measures 12 amino acids. CDR3 residues: CASSQVGRGRNT.

This clonotype was counted a few times. This chain links TRBV12-3 or TRBV12-4 with TRBJ2-1; 7 nucleotides line up with TRBD2. CDR3 size: 15 residues. The J segment lost 2 bases and the V segment lost 5 bases, leaving 6 bases of the junction unmatched. The CDR3 protein is CASSPGTSAYNEQFF. Written as DNA, the CDR3 is TGTGCCAGCAGTCCCGGTACTAGCGCCTACAATGAGCAGTTCTTC.

This clonotype has only a few counts. The chain couples TRBV27 to TRBJ1-4, with D possibly matching TRBD1 (5 bases). CDR1 MNHEY and CDR2 SMNVEV come from the germline V gene (reference sequence). V dropped 5 bases and J dropped 2 bases, with 12 bases sitting between them. The CDR3 consists of 15 residues. The CDR3 DNA follows: TGTGCCAGCAGTCCCCTTGGGGGGACTAATGAAAAACTGTTTTTT. Translating it yields CASSPLGGTNEKLFF.

The chain recombines TRBV7-2 with TRBJ2-2; 9 bases line up with TRBD2. The length of the CDR3 is 16 residues. Per the germline V gene, CDR1 is SGHTA and CDR2 is FQGNSA. V shed 3 bases and J 4 bases; nucleotides not matched to a gene: 6. The CDR3: CASSFLSGSITGELFF. CDR3 nucleotide sequence: TGTGCCAGCAGCTTCCTTAGCGGGAGTATCACCGGGGAGCTGTTTTTT.

The gene calls are TRBV18 and TRBJ1-1; D remains ambiguous. Germline V lookup: CDR1 KGHSH, CDR2 LQKENI. V lost 4 bases, J lost 3 bases, and 9 bases lay in between. This CDR3 is built from 13 residues. This CDR3 is CASSLGEDTEAFF. CDR3 in DNA: TGTGCCAGCTCACTCGGAGAGGACACTGAAGCTTTCTTT.

The J gene is TRBJ2-7, the V gene TRBV7-2; 8 nucleotides align to TRBD2. Germline lookup yields CDR1 SGHTA and CDR2 FQGNSA. The V segment lost 5 bases and the J segment 0 bases; nucleotides outside the gene matches: 9. The CDR3 extends over 16 amino acids. For the CDR3, the DNA is TGTGCCAGCAGCCGGAATTCCGGGACTAGCTCCTACGAGCAGTACTTC. This encodes CASSRNSGTSSYEQYF.

The chain carries TRBV11-2 and TRBJ2-5, with D maybe TRBD2 (6 bases). The germline V gene encodes CDR1 SGHAT and CDR2 FQNNGV. The V end lost 4 bases, the J end lost 4 bases, and 16 bases lay between the germline ends. The CDR3 is made up of 15 amino acids. The CDR3 DNA follows: TGTGCCAGCAGCTGGGACGACGGGAGAGCAGAGACCCAGTACTTC. This sequence encodes CASSWDDGRAETQYF.

The rearrangement uses TRBV20-1 and TRBJ2-1, with D maybe TRBD2 (6 bases). The CDR3 length is 16 residues. V was shortened by 0 bases and J by 9 bases, with 21 bases between the two germline ends. Germline CDR1 and CDR2: DFQATT and SNEGSKA (reference sequence). The CDR3 nucleotides are TGCAGTGCTAGAGACCAGCGGGCCATCCTGGTGGGTGAGCAGTTCTTC. This translates into CSARDQRAILVGEQFF.

The chain uses TRBV20-1 and TRBJ1-2; D is ambiguous. This CDR3 is built from 16 residues. The germline V and J ends were trimmed by 5 bases and 6 bases, with 25 bases remaining between them. CDR1 DFQATT and CDR2 SNEGSKA come from the germline V gene (reference sequence). The CDR3 here is CSALQGRSLVGDGYTF. In DNA form, the CDR3 reads TGCAGTGCTCTGCAAGGCAGGAGCCTTGTTGGGGATGGCTACACCTTC.

This clonotype showed up just once. Likely a read error: the CDR3 ends without its conserved phenylalanine or tryptophan. The V and J genes are TRBV7-2 and TRBJ2-7; D perhaps matches TRBD2 (5 bases). Germline CDR1 is SGHTA and CDR2 is FQGNSA. Trimming left V 5 bases short and J 7 bases short, with 15 bases between. The CDR3 consists of 13 residues. CDR3 amino acids: CASSRDVNGEQYS. The CDR3 DNA sequence: TGTGCCAGCAGCCGGGATGTCAACGGGGAGCAGTACTCC.

This chain links TRBV14 with TRBJ2-3; the match to TRBD2 covers 9 bases. CDR1 and CDR2 from the germline V gene are SGHDN and FVKESK. This CDR3 is built from 15 residues. Trimming took 1 base from V and 10 from J; bases not matched to a gene: 9. The CDR3 bases are TGTGCCAGCAGCCAAGCTCGAAGTAGCGGGAGTGCGCAGTATTTT. Protein: CASSQARSSGSAQYF. Supplemented by reference TRBV14 and TRBJ2-3, the full variable domain reads EAGVTQFPSHSVIEKGQTVTLRCDPISGHDNLYWYRRVMGKEIKFLLHFVKESKQDESGMPNNRFLAERTGGTYSTLKVQPAELEDSGVYFCASSQARSSGSAQYFGPGTRLTVL.

The chain employs TRBV24-1 and TRBJ1-2, with D perhaps TRBD1 (6 bases). Germline CDR1 reads KGHDR; CDR2 reads SFDVKD. This CDR3 is 14 amino acids long. V lost 3 bases and J 3 bases, leaving 10 bases between the germline ends. The DNA of the CDR3 is TGTGCCACCAGTGATACAGGGAGGGACTATGGCTACACCTTC. Protein sequence: CATSDTGRDYGYTF.